One sample yielded the 14 T cell receptor beta chains listed below, sequenced in a study of T cells in Graves' hyperthyroidism and ophthalmopathy. Amplified regions were TCR beta CDR3 sequences from RNA transcripts. The primer set for the first-round RT-PCR of the TCR CDR3 was HTBI. TCRdb fed the multiplex PCR reads into MiXCR, producing one record per CDR3 protein. The profile shows 650,000 to 800,000 distinct CDR3 sequences, about 45% of them singletons. Sequences were obtained from peripheral blood or thyroid tissue (not recorded which). All receptors come from an adult man with Graves' disease, either hyperthyroidism or ophthalmopathy (not recorded which).

This clonotype came up a few times. A clone one base away is much larger, so this may be a read error. The chain combines TRBV20-1 with TRBJ2-5; possible D gene TRBD2, 7 bases. The V end lost 3 bases, the J end lost 5 bases, and 16 bases lay between the germline ends. The CDR3 extends over 14 amino acids. The germline V gene has CDR1 DFQATT and CDR2 SNEGSKA (reference sequence). CDR3 nucleotides: TGCAGTGCTAGGGGGGGGGCCGTGACGGAGACCCAGTACTTC. Translating gives CSARGGAVTETQYF.

The V call is TRBV10-3, the J call TRBJ2-7; 10 nucleotides line up with TRBD2. The CDR3 runs 16 residues. CDR1 and CDR2 from the germline V gene are ENHRY and SYGVKD. J was trimmed by 1 base and V by 3 bases; bases with no gene match: 6. The CDR3 loop reads CAISELAGPRSYEQYF. CDR3 bases: TGTGCCATCAGTGAACTAGCGGGGCCTCGGTCCTACGAGCAGTACTTC.

On this clonotype itself: The germline gene is not matched at one end of the junction; a read error may be the cause. This rearrangement joins TRBV10-3 to TRBJ2-7, with D maybe TRBD1 (6 bases). CDR3 length: 16 amino acids. Per germline, CDR1 ENHRY and CDR2 SYGVKD. In nucleotides, the CDR3 is TGTGCCAGCAGTAGTAATTACAGGGAAGGCTCCTACGAGCAGTACTTC. Residues: CASSSNYREGSYEQYF.

This clonotype has a handful of counts. J is TRBJ1-1 and V is TRBV6-1, with TRBD1 as a possible D gene (6 bases). CDR1 is MNHNS and CDR2 is SASEGT in the germline V gene. The CDR3 runs 12 residues. V dropped 8 bases and J dropped 4 bases, with 11 bases sitting between them. In DNA form, the CDR3 reads TGTGCCAGCGTCAGGGGTACCACTGAAGCTTTCTTT. Amino acid sequence: CASVRGTTEAFF.

Comments on this clonotype: One junction end disagrees with the germline gene, perhaps due to a read error. This chain links TRBV7-2 with TRBJ2-7; 7 nucleotides line up with TRBD2. The germline V gene has CDR1 SGHTA and CDR2 FQGNSA. CDR3 length: 17 amino acids. The CDR3 here is CAGSLEVGGSRAYEQYF. The CDR3 DNA reads TGTGCCGGCAGCTTAGAGGTAGGCGGGAGTAGGGCCTACGAGCAGTACTTC. Variable domain in full (rest from reference TRBV7-2 and TRBJ2-7): GAGVSQSPSNKVTEKGKDVELRCDPISGHTALYWYRQSLGQGLEFLIYFQGNSAPDKSGLPSDRFSAERTGGSVSTLTIQRTQQEDSAVYLCAGSLEVGGSRAYEQYFGPGTRLTVT.

The J gene is TRBJ1-2, the V gene TRBV16, with D possibly matching TRBD1 (5 bases). This CDR3 spans 13 amino acids. V was trimmed by 4 bases and J by 6 bases, leaving 12 bases between them. Germline V gene lookup returns CDR1 KGHSY and CDR2 FQNENV. CDR3 sequence: CASSRPPGNGYTF. The CDR3 nucleotides are TGTGCCAGCAGCCGACCGCCAGGGAATGGCTACACCTTC.

CDR3 nucleotides: TGTGCCAGCAGGGGACAGGGGGGCTACGAGCAGTACTTC. As protein: CASRGQGGYEQYF. The chain couples TRBV7-9 to TRBJ2-7; 11 bases are shared with TRBD1. CDR1 is SEHNR, CDR2 FQNEAQ, per germline (reference sequence). The CDR3 consists of 13 residues. Losses at the gene ends were 6 bases for V and 3 bases for J; bases not matched to a gene: 1.

This clonotype turned up a few times. This chain links TRBV7-9 with TRBJ1-1; the D is unclear. V was pared by 1 base and J by 7 bases, with 16 bases between. Germline V gene lookup returns CDR1 SEHNR and CDR2 FQNEAQ (reference sequence). This CDR3 has 15 amino acids. The CDR3 here is CASSLGGPRSSEAFF. DNA for the CDR3: TGTGCCAGCAGCTTAGGAGGGCCCAGGAGCAGTGAAGCTTTCTTT. The whole variable domain, filled in from reference TRBV7-9 and TRBJ1-1, reads DTGVSQNPRHKITKRGQNVTFRCDPISEHNRLYWYRQTLGQGPEFLTYFQNEAQLEKSRLLSDRFSAERPKGSFSTLEIQRTEQGDSAMYLCASSLGGPRSSEAFFGQGTRLTVV.

In its sample, this clonotype was seen once. The chain recombines TRBV11-2 with TRBJ1-2, with 8 bases identical to TRBD1. This CDR3 is 16 amino acids long. Germline values: CDR1 SGHAT, CDR2 FQNNGV. Trimming took 3 bases from V and 4 from J; bases not matched to a gene: 10. CDR3 nucleotide sequence: TGTGCCAGCAGCTTGACCCAGGGGGCGGGGGTCTATGGCTACACCTTC. Protein: CASSLTQGAGVYGYTF.

The genes are TRBV15 and TRBJ2-3; 11 bases fit TRBD2. With 1 base clipped from V and 4 bases from J, the junction kept 4 bases outside the gene matches. The CDR3 consists of 16 residues. Germline loops: CDR1 LNHNV, CDR2 YYDKDF (reference sequence). Here the CDR3 DNA reads TGTGCCACCAGCAGAGTGCTAGCGGGAGGTGCAGATACGCAGTATTTT. Protein sequence: CATSRVLAGGADTQYF.

The chain joins TRBV5-1 to TRBJ2-7, with 7 nucleotides matching TRBD2. The junction had 14 bases not matched to a gene; V was cut back by 6 bases and J by 5 bases. Germline V gene lookup returns CDR1 SGHRS and CDR2 YFSETQ. The CDR3 has 15 amino acids. CDR3 residues: CASTPGRNVDHEQYF. DNA for the CDR3: TGCGCCAGCACACCCGGGAGGAATGTAGACCACGAGCAGTACTTC. Drawing the rest from reference TRBV5-1 and TRBJ2-7, the complete variable domain is KAGVTQTPRYLIKTRGQQVTLSCSPISGHRSVSWYQQTPGQGLQFLFEYFSETQRNKGNFPGRFSGRQFSNSRSEMNVSTLELGDSALYLCASTPGRNVDHEQYFGPGTRLTVT.

The chain carries TRBV7-9 and TRBJ1-6; perhaps TRBD1 as D (5 bases). V lost 6 bases and J lost 7, with 13 bases in between. CDR1 SEHNR and CDR2 FQNEAQ come from the germline V gene (reference sequence). The CDR3 runs to 14 residues. The CDR3 loop reads CASSQWDRNSPLHF. In DNA, the CDR3 is TGTGCCAGCAGTCAGTGGGACCGAAATTCACCCCTCCACTTT.

The V and J genes are TRBV7-2 and TRBJ2-7; D not certain. The CDR3 has 14 residues. The germline V and J ends were trimmed by 7 bases and 0 bases, with 13 bases remaining between them. Germline lookup yields CDR1 SGHTA and CDR2 FQGNSA. CDR3 DNA sequence: TGTGCCAGCATTCCTTTTCCCCTCTCCTACGAGCAGTACTTC. This gives the protein CASIPFPLSYEQYF.

The chain has TRBV7-8 and TRBJ2-7; no firm D call. The CDR3 runs 15 residues. V was trimmed by 1 base and J by 0 bases, leaving 10 bases between them. Germline V CDR1 and CDR2: SGHVS, FQNEAQ. The CDR3 DNA reads as TGTGCCAGCAGCTTAGGTACCGGACCCTCCTACGAGCAGTACTTC. It yields the protein CASSLGTGPSYEQYF.